These 5 T cell receptor beta chains were all obtained from the same sample, sequenced in a study of T cells in localized non-small cell lung cancer. The table came from immunoSEQ multiplex PCR; TCRdb's copy has only in-frame clones and leaves some out. In the table there are tens of thousands of clones, around three quarters of which are singletons. This sample comprised peripheral blood, obtained before any cancer treatment. Receptors were obtained from a male donor aged 60 or older with stage III squamous cell lung carcinoma.

V gene TRBV29-1 combines with J gene TRBJ1-4, with 9 bases matching TRBD1. The CDR3 is 14 amino acids. The V gene's germline CDR1 is SQVTM and CDR2 ANQGSEA. J gave up 7 bases and V 7 bases, and 10 bases lay outside the gene matches. The CDR3 nucleotides read TGCAGCGCAACACAGGGGGCAGGGGGTGAAAAACTGTTTTTT. Its translation: CSATQGAGGEKLFF.

The V gene is TRBV28, the J gene TRBJ1-5; D perhaps matches TRBD1 (5 bases). There are 13 residues in the CDR3. V was trimmed by 6 bases and J by 5 bases, leaving 11 bases between them. Germline loops: CDR1 MDHEN, CDR2 SYDVKM. CDR3 sequence reads: CASSGAGYQPQHF. CDR3 sequence (DNA): TGTGCCAGCAGCGGGGCTGGGTATCAGCCCCAGCATTTT.

V gene TRBV19 combines with J gene TRBJ1-1, with D possibly TRBD1 on 5 matching bases. V was cut by 5 bases and J by 0 bases, with 13 bases left in between. The CDR3 extends over 15 amino acids. Germline-derived CDR1 and CDR2 are LNHDA and SQIVND (reference sequence). For the CDR3, the DNA is TGTGCCAGTAGTGTAACAGGACTGATGAACACTGAAGCTTTCTTT. It codes for CASSVTGLMNTEAFF.

In its sample, this clone was seen a few times. This same CDR3 is encoded by further DNA sequences in the sample. This chain joins TRBV6-5 and TRBJ2-7, with 7 bases identical to TRBD1. Germline V CDR1 and CDR2: MNHEY, SVGAGI. Losses at the gene ends were 6 bases for V and 5 bases for J; bases not matched to a gene: 4. CDR3 length equals 12 residues. CDR3 residues: CASSWDSHEQYF. DNA of the CDR3: TGTGCCAGCAGCTGGGACAGCCACGAGCAGTACTTC.

The table lists this clone with a few counts. The chain employs TRBV30 and TRBJ2-1; D remains unclear. Germline CDR1 and CDR2: GTSNPN and SVGIG (reference sequence). Trimming took 1 base from V and 9 from J, leaving 7 bases between them. The CDR3 has 11 amino acids. CDR3 nucleotides: TGTGCCTGGAGTGGCTTAAGTGAGCAGTTCTTC. It specifies CAWSGLSEQFF.